This TCR beta chain was retrieved from a study of T cell responses to AZD1222 COVID-19 vaccine. Overall study context: Pooled together were second doses at about 4 or about 12 weeks. Study results and limitations: Donors, mostly white British, included more females; clonal diversity was possibly underestimated. Baseline seropositives among AZD1222 recipients totaled only five to seven.

Libraries were prepared by immunoSEQ multiplex PCR; TCRdb keeps only in-frame clonotypes and omits some of them. The sample includes about 120,000 clones, 70% to 90% of them seen just once. J was trimmed by 0 bases and V by 0 bases; bases with no gene match: 9. Per the germline V gene, CDR1 is LGHDT and CDR2 is YNNKEL (reference sequence). This CDR3 comprises 18 residues. A note on this clone: The antigen remains unidentified.

This TCR came from an adult in good health. The chain has TRBV3-1 (or the pseudogene TRBV3-2) and TRBJ1-1; 8 bases fit TRBD1. This specimen was peripheral blood, taken on day 0 of AZD1222 vaccination. The CDR3 sequence: CASSQDAGQGIMNTEAFF. The CDR3, as DNA: TGTGCCAGCAGCCAAGATGCAGGACAGGGCATCATGAACACTGAAGCTTTCTTT.